This passage covers 28 T cell receptor beta chains from one sample sequenced in a study of Graves' ophthalmopathy and Graves' hyperthyroidism. Transcripts of RNA were the source for amplifying TCR beta CDR3 regions. The first round was an RT-PCR with HTBI primers, and the second round was a multiplex PCR. TCRdb processed the multiplex PCR reads anew with MiXCR; each CDR3 protein has one entry. The data contain hundreds of thousands of distinct CDR3 sequences, about 20% of them singletons. Input material: peripheral blood. These receptors were taken from a woman aged 18-29 years with stable Graves' hyperthyroidism. Some clones in this sample may be carry-over from other donors' samples.

This clonotype turned up a few times. The V and J genes are TRBV20-1 and TRBJ1-5, with no clear D. Trimming removed 3 bases at V and 1 base at J, with 16 bases between. Germline values: CDR1 DFQATT, CDR2 SNEGSKA (reference sequence). The CDR3 runs 16 residues. The DNA of the CDR3 is TGCAGTGCTAGGGGCAGGCCCCTTCGGAGCAATCAGCCCCAGCATTTT. Amino acid sequence: CSARGRPLRSNQPQHF.

This clonotype was detected many times. The chain is built from TRBV10-3 and TRBJ2-7, with TRBD2 as a possible D gene (6 bases). V lost 6 bases and J 3 bases, leaving 6 bases between the germline ends. This CDR3 is 11 amino acids long. CDR1 is ENHRY and CDR2 is SYGVKD in the germline V gene. CDR3 loop: CAISGGYEQYF. The CDR3, as DNA: TGTGCCATCAGCGGGGGCTACGAGCAGTACTTC.

This clonotype was detected ten times or more. This chain joins TRBV6-2 or TRBV6-3 and TRBJ2-5, with 7 bases lining up with TRBD2. This CDR3 spans 15 amino acids. V was clipped by 8 bases and J by 2 bases; unmatched bases: 11. Germline assignment: CDR1 MNHEY and CDR2 SVGEGT. The CDR3 sequence is CASSRRPGGQETQYF. DNA for the CDR3: TGTGCCAGCTCAAGACGGCCCGGGGGGCAAGAGACCCAGTACTTC.

This clonotype was picked up many times. The rearrangement uses TRBV28 and TRBJ1-2; the D is unclear. Germline CDR1 and CDR2: MDHEN and SYDVKM. The CDR3 is 16 amino acids. The V end was cut by 6 bases, the J end by 4 bases, with 21 bases between. Here the CDR3 reads CASSRGGQQPIYGYTF. CDR3 bases: TGTGCCAGCAGCCGCGGCGGTCAGCAACCGATCTATGGCTACACCTTC.

The chain uses TRBV15 and TRBJ2-7; no clear D gene. Germline loops: CDR1 LNHNV, CDR2 YYDKDF (reference sequence). With 3 bases removed from V and 1 base from J, the gap between germline ends came to 13 bases. CDR3 length: 15 residues. CDR3 coding DNA: TGTGCCACCAGCAGTCGTGCAGGCGTGTCCTACGAGCAGTACTTC. It yields the protein CATSSRAGVSYEQYF.

This clonotype was recorded at least ten times. The chain couples TRBV11-2 to TRBJ1-2; a weak D match, TRBD1 (5 bases). The germline V gene encodes CDR1 SGHAT and CDR2 FQNNGV. Trimming removed 5 bases at V and 8 bases at J, with 15 bases between. This CDR3 has 13 residues. The CDR3 DNA sequence: TGTGCCAGCAGCCCCGAGGGGAAACGGGGCTACACCTTC. Translation: CASSPEGKRGYTF.

The chain recombines TRBV29-1 with TRBJ2-7, with 11 bases fitting TRBD1. The CDR3 loop spans 14 amino acids. Germline trimming cut 6 bases from V and 5 bases from J; bases unmatched to any gene: 9. Germline V lookup: CDR1 SQVTM, CDR2 ANQGSEA. The CDR3 is CSVGQGALLHEQYF. The CDR3 coding sequence is TGCAGCGTCGGACAGGGGGCCCTTCTCCACGAGCAGTACTTC.

This clonotype was seen at least ten times. The rearrangement links TRBV7-3 to TRBJ2-3; D perhaps matches TRBD1 (6 bases). The V and J ends lost 4 bases and 3 bases respectively, with 17 bases between them. The CDR3 spans 16 residues. Germline CDR1 SGHTA, CDR2 FQGTGA. CDR3 region: CASSSLVTGATDTQYF. The CDR3 coding sequence is TGTGCCAGCAGCTCCCTTGTGACAGGCGCAACAGATACGCAGTATTTT.

The CDR3 DNA reads as TGTGCCAGCAAACCCAGGGGACCCACCGGGGAGCTGTTTTTT. This gives the protein CASKPRGPTGELFF. The V and J genes are TRBV2 and TRBJ2-2; TRBD1 might be the D (6 bases). This CDR3 contains 14 residues. Germline loops: CDR1 SNHLY, CDR2 FYNNEI. V gave up 7 bases and J gave up 4 bases, with 13 bases separating them.

There are many counts of this clonotype. The chain links TRBV29-1 to TRBJ1-2; the match to TRBD1 covers 7 bases. Germline loops: CDR1 SQVTM, CDR2 ANQGSEA. The CDR3 extends over 13 amino acids. The CDR3 DNA reads as TGCAGTGGCGGGACAGCCCCTGAGGGGGGCTACACCTTC. Amino acids: CSGGTAPEGGYTF.

This clonotype has at least ten counts. The chain has TRBV6-1 and TRBJ2-7; 10 bases line up with TRBD1. Trimming took 2 bases from V and 4 from J; bases not matched to a gene: 5. The germline CDR1 and CDR2 sequences are MNHNS and SASEGT. The CDR3 consists of 15 residues. CDR3: CASSELRQGAYEQYF. The CDR3 DNA sequence: TGTGCCAGCAGTGAATTGAGACAGGGGGCTTACGAGCAGTACTTC.

Many counts were recorded for this clonotype. Sequence at one end of the junction differs from germline and may be a read error. The V and J genes are TRBV5-1 and TRBJ1-1, with a possible D match to TRBD1 (5 bases). CDR3 length: 13 amino acids. CDR1 and CDR2 (germline): SGHRS, YFSETQ. The CDR3, as DNA: TGCGCCGGCAGATCGCAGGGCGGAACTGAAGCTTTCTTT. Its protein is CAGRSQGGTEAFF.

This clonotype was counted many times. The V gene is TRBV28, the J gene TRBJ1-5, with 8 bases identical to TRBD1. The CDR3 sequence is 14 residues long. J was trimmed by 6 bases and V by 6 bases; bases with no gene match: 7. Germline-derived CDR1 and CDR2 are MDHEN and SYDVKM. CDR3 nucleotides: TGTGCCAGCAGCTCAGGACAGGGAAGTCAGCCCCAGCATTTT. It codes for CASSSGQGSQPQHF.

The gene calls are TRBV10-3 and TRBJ2-5; 9 positions match TRBD2. This CDR3 has 15 amino acids. Germline lookup yields CDR1 ENHRY and CDR2 SYGVKD. Unmatched junction bases numbered 3, after V lost 2 bases and J lost 2 bases. The CDR3 reads CAISERLAGQETQYF. DNA for the CDR3: TGTGCCATCAGTGAGCGGCTAGCGGGGCAAGAGACCCAGTACTTC.

This clonotype appeared many times. The chain couples TRBV6-1 to TRBJ1-5, with D unresolved. This CDR3 comprises 12 residues. V dropped 8 bases and J dropped 4 bases, with 9 bases sitting between them. The V gene's germline CDR1 is MNHNS and CDR2 SASEGT. The CDR3 DNA reads TGTGCCAGCCGAGGTCCTAATCAGCCCCAGCATTTT. Translation: CASRGPNQPQHF.

In this sample, this clonotype turned up many times. The chain employs TRBV5-5 and TRBJ2-7; the D is unclear. Germline V lookup: CDR1 SGHKS, CDR2 YYEKEE (reference sequence). V lost 0 bases and J lost 5, with 12 bases in between. The CDR3 has 14 residues. The CDR3 DNA reads TGTGCCAGCAGCTTGGGCCTAGGTGTGGACGAGCAGTACTTC. This codes for CASSLGLGVDEQYF.

The CDR3 DNA is TGTGCCTGGATTCCCTGGGGGACAGCTTTTAGCTATGGCTACACCTTC. This codes for CAWIPWGTAFSYGYTF. The chain recombines TRBV30 with TRBJ1-2, with 7 positions matching TRBD1. V was clipped by 4 bases and J by 4 bases; unmatched bases: 15. The CDR3 extends over 16 amino acids. Per germline, CDR1 GTSNPN and CDR2 SVGIG (reference sequence).

The sample holds many counts of this clonotype. The rearrangement uses TRBV27 and TRBJ2-7, with D perhaps TRBD2 (5 bases). The ends were cut back, 6 bases at V and 2 bases at J, with 14 bases in the middle. Germline V gives CDR1 MNHEY, CDR2 SMNVEV (reference sequence). CDR3 size: 14 residues. The CDR3 protein is CASRPLGGTYEQYF. Written as DNA, the CDR3 is TGTGCCAGCAGACCTTTAGGAGGTACCTACGAGCAGTACTTC.

Many counts were recorded for this clonotype. This chain connects TRBV30 to TRBJ1-1, with D uncertain. The CDR3 covers 11 residues. Germline CDR1 reads GTSNPN; CDR2 reads SVGIG (reference sequence). V lost 3 bases to trimming and J lost 5 bases, with 7 bases between them. CDR3 bases: TGTGCCTGGAGGGGGTGGACTGAAGCTTTCTTT. The encoded protein is CAWRGWTEAFF.

This clonotype has more than one count but fewer than ten. CDR3 coding DNA: TGTGCCAGCAGCCTTGTCACGGCGGTAAACACTGAAGCTTTCTTT. Encoded protein: CASSLVTAVNTEAFF. The V gene is TRBV3-1, the J gene TRBJ1-1; D uncertain. Deletions cut 4 bases from V and 2 bases from J, with 14 bases between. CDR1 is LGHDT, CDR2 YNNKEL, per germline (reference sequence). This CDR3 is built from 15 residues.

The chain's CDR3 is CASIDDRRNTEAFF. CDR3 nucleotides: TGTGCCAGCATTGATGACAGGAGGAACACTGAAGCTTTCTTT. This chain uses TRBV2 with TRBJ1-1, with D possibly matching TRBD1 (6 bases). The germline gives CDR1 SNHLY, CDR2 FYNNEI. Trimming stripped 7 bases from V and 1 base from J, with 13 bases between. This CDR3 is built from 14 residues.

The table lists this clonotype with many counts. This chain uses TRBV12-3 or TRBV12-4 with TRBJ2-7; no reliable D call. Deletions cut 6 bases from V and 3 bases from J, with 18 bases between. This CDR3 is built from 15 residues. Written as DNA, the CDR3 is TGTGCCAGCAGCCTCTACGGGCCACGAAACTACGAGCAGTACTTC. As protein: CASSLYGPRNYEQYF.

This clonotype was observed at least ten times. J is TRBJ2-4 and V is TRBV4-1; no definite D call. The V gene lost 4 bases and the J gene lost 6 bases, with 4 bases spanning the gap. The CDR3 sequence is 11 residues long. Germline V gene lookup returns CDR1 MGHRA and CDR2 YSYEKL. CDR3 DNA sequence: TGCGCCAGCAGCCGTGGAAACATTCAGTACTTC. Protein product: CASSRGNIQYF.

To note about this clonotype: Given the absence of the conserved phenylalanine or tryptophan at the CDR3 end, a read error is likely. The DNA is omitted, as the CDR3 cannot be located on it reliably, and the CDR3 follows TCRdb's listing. The rearrangement uses TRBV30 and TRBJ2-7; the D call of TRBD1 is as the table states it, not checked on the DNA. 12 amino acids form the CDR3, both terminal residues included. CDR1 and CDR2 from the germline V gene are GTSNPN and SVGIG (reference sequence). The CDR3 spells CAGRDRAYEQDY.

This clonotype was seen a few times. The V and J genes are TRBV9 and TRBJ1-2; no firm D call. The CDR3 consists of 15 residues. The germline gives CDR1 SGDLS, CDR2 YYNGEE. V lost 3 bases and J lost 8, with 20 bases in between. For the CDR3, the DNA is TGTGCCAGCAGCGCATCCTTCGTAAGAACTTGGGGCTACACCTTC. This translates into CASSASFVRTWGYTF.

This clonotype was seen many times. The chain recombines TRBV7-2 with TRBJ2-2; D gene uncertain. V lost 2 bases and J 8 bases, leaving 9 bases between the germline ends. In germline, CDR1 is SGHTA, CDR2 FQGNSA. The CDR3 totals 13 residues. The CDR3 sequence: CASSLPSRGELFF. CDR3 bases: TGTGCCAGCAGCTTACCCAGCAGGGGGGAGCTGTTTTTT.

This chain joins TRBV10-3 and TRBJ1-5; 9 bases match TRBD1. Germline values: CDR1 ENHRY, CDR2 SYGVKD. V trimming: 5 bases; J trimming: 7 bases; junction bases outside the gene matches: 6. This CDR3 comprises 14 residues. The CDR3 is CAISRDREAQPQHF. CDR3 DNA: TGTGCCATCAGTAGGGACAGGGAGGCACAGCCCCAGCATTTT.

This clonotype appeared many times. The V gene is TRBV6-1, the J gene TRBJ1-6; TRBD1 matches at 7 bases. Germline assignment: CDR1 MNHNS and CDR2 SASEGT. CDR3 length: 17 residues. The J segment lost 4 bases and the V segment lost 8 bases, leaving 14 bases of the junction unmatched. CDR3 sequence reads: CASSRGRQGLYNSPLHF. In DNA form, the CDR3 reads TGTGCCAGCTCGAGAGGGAGACAGGGTTTATATAATTCACCCCTCCACTTT.